The 9 T cell receptor beta chains reported below all come from one sample, sequenced in a study of T cells in Graves' hyperthyroidism and ophthalmopathy. Amplified TCR beta CDR3 regions came from RNA transcripts. When the TCR CDR3 underwent first-round RT-PCR, the HTBI primer set was used. TCRdb re-called the multiplex PCR reads through MiXCR, storing one row per CDR3 protein. The sample holds 250,000 to 400,000 distinct CDR3 sequences, approximately 14% seen once. Sequenced material: blood. The receptors here all came from a woman aged 35 to 49 with Graves' ophthalmopathy.

This clonotype was seen repeatedly, ten times or more. The chain recombines TRBV7-2 with TRBJ2-3; 12 bases agree with TRBD2. This CDR3 has 14 residues. The ends lost 5 bases at V and 6 bases at J; junction bases unmatched: 3. Germline CDR1 reads SGHTA; CDR2 reads FQGNSA. The CDR3 loop reads CASSPGLAGDTQYF. The DNA of the CDR3 is TGTGCCAGCAGCCCGGGACTAGCGGGCGATACGCAGTATTTT.

The chain combines TRBV20-1 with TRBJ1-6; D might be TRBD1 (6 bases). The germline CDR1 and CDR2 sequences are DFQATT and SNEGSKA (reference sequence). This CDR3 has 13 residues. V lost 4 bases to trimming and J lost 5 bases, with 9 bases between them. CDR3 protein: CSAIGQNNSPLHF. The CDR3 DNA is TGCAGTGCTATCGGACAGAATAATTCACCCCTCCACTTT.

This clonotype was observed many times. The chain couples TRBV6-1 to TRBJ2-1; TRBD1 or TRBD2 may be the D gene (5 bases each). The CDR3 has 14 residues. The V end lost 8 bases, the J end lost 2 bases, and 13 bases lay between the germline ends. Looked up from germline, CDR1 is MNHNS and CDR2 is SASEGT. In nucleotides, the CDR3 is TGTGCCAGCCGACGACGGGGCGCCTACAATGAGCAGTTCTTC. This translates into CASRRRGAYNEQFF.

This clonotype was seen ten or more times. The chain has TRBV12-5 and TRBJ2-1; 9 nucleotides match TRBD1. This CDR3 comprises 15 residues. Trimming cost V 4 bases and J 6 bases; bases outside gene matches: 7. CDR1 is LGHNT, CDR2 FRNRAP, per germline. The CDR3 nucleotides read TGTGCTAGTGGTTCAGGGACAGGGATCTTCAATGAGCAGTTCTTC. Translating gives CASGSGTGIFNEQFF.

This clonotype was counted many times. The chain couples TRBV6-4 to TRBJ1-6, with 7 bases matching TRBD1. V lost 5 bases, J lost 7 bases, and 2 bases stayed unmatched. Germline loops: CDR1 MRHNA, CDR2 SNTAGT. This CDR3 has 13 residues. In DNA form, the CDR3 reads TGTGCCAGCAGTCGGGACAGAAATTCACCCCTCCACTTT. Translated: CASSRDRNSPLHF.

The chain couples TRBV5-1 to TRBJ1-2, with 7 bases aligning to TRBD1. The CDR3 loop spans 15 amino acids. The germline gives CDR1 SGHRS, CDR2 YFSETQ. V was clipped by 6 bases and J by 8 bases; unmatched bases: 16. This chain's CDR3 is CASNDVTGKAGGYTF. Written as DNA, the CDR3 is TGCGCCAGCAACGACGTGACAGGGAAGGCGGGGGGCTACACCTTC.

This clonotype was observed a few times. The chain combines TRBV9 with TRBJ2-3; 11 bases agree with TRBD2. The ends lost 4 bases at V and 0 bases at J; junction bases unmatched: 7. The CDR3 is made up of 17 amino acids. CDR1 and CDR2 (germline): SGDLS, YYNGEE. The CDR3 sequence is CASSPRTSGLSTDTQYF. The CDR3 bases are TGTGCCAGCAGCCCCAGGACTAGCGGGTTGAGCACAGATACGCAGTATTTT.

Comment on this clonotype: Possible read error: a much larger clone is one base away. J is TRBJ2-7 and V is TRBV11-2; possible D gene TRBD1, 6 bases. Per germline, CDR1 SGHAT and CDR2 FQNNGV. Trimming pared 0 bases from V and 8 bases from J, leaving 17 bases between. The CDR3 is 15 amino acids. CDR3 loop: CASSLEAGQRFQQYF. The CDR3 region has the DNA TGTGCCAGCAGCTTAGAGGCTGGACAGAGGTTTCAGCAGTACTTC.

The sample holds many counts of this clonotype. This chain links TRBV19 with TRBJ2-1; 9 bases agree with TRBD2. After removal of 6 bases from V and 10 bases from J, the junction contained 10 bases not matched to a gene. This CDR3 spans 14 amino acids. Germline CDR1 is LNHDA and CDR2 is SQIVND (reference sequence). The CDR3 reads CASSPVRGGGEQFF. The DNA for the CDR3 is TGTGCCAGTAGCCCGGTGCGCGGGGGGGGGGAGCAGTTCTTC.